Below are 10 T cell receptor beta chains sequenced from a single sample in a study of T cell responses to AZD1222 COVID-19 vaccine. The data were produced by immunoSEQ multiplex PCR, yet TCRdb's version contains in-frame clones alone and is incomplete. Among some 120,000 clones, approximately 88% were seen once, and the ten largest hold about 5.6%. Sequencing used peripheral blood, obtained on day 0 of AZD1222 vaccination. The source of these receptors is an adult in good health.

To note about this clone: A much larger clone differs from this one at a single base, so this may be a read error. The V gene is TRBV7-3, the J gene TRBJ1-1; D uncertain. Trimming took off 1 base at V and 4 bases at J, with 7 bases between the two ends. The CDR3 sequence is 13 residues long. The germline V gene encodes CDR1 SGHTA and CDR2 FQGTGA. The CDR3 loop reads CASSLKWGTEAFF. The CDR3 nucleotides read TGTGCCAGCAGCTTAAAGTGGGGCACTGAAGCTTTCTTT.

Here the CDR3 DNA reads TGTGCCAGCAGCGAGGGGGGACACAACTACGAGCAGTACTTC. Translating gives CASSEGGHNYEQYF. This sequence joins TRBV11-3 and TRBJ2-7; D may match TRBD1 or TRBD2 (6 bases each). This CDR3 spans 14 amino acids. V was cut by 5 bases and J by 3 bases, with 14 bases left in between. The germline V gene encodes CDR1 SGHNT and CDR2 YENEEA.

The chain recombines TRBV5-1 with TRBJ2-1, with TRBD2 identical over 12 bases. Germline CDR1 is SGHRS and CDR2 is YFSETQ. The CDR3 spans 18 residues. V trimming: 3 bases; J trimming: 0 bases; junction bases outside the gene matches: 7. This CDR3 reads CASSSPGLAGSSYNEQFF. The CDR3 DNA reads TGCGCCAGCAGCTCCCCGGGACTAGCGGGCAGCTCCTACAATGAGCAGTTCTTC.

This clone was detected once. This sequence joins TRBV10-3 and TRBJ1-1; D is perhaps TRBD1 (6 bases). V was trimmed by 2 bases and J by 8 bases, leaving 15 bases between them. The CDR3 has 14 amino acids. Per the germline V gene, CDR1 is ENHRY and CDR2 is SYGVKD. The CDR3 region is CAISERGGNREAFF. The CDR3, as DNA: TGTGCCATCAGTGAGCGGGGGGGCAATAGGGAAGCTTTCTTT.

The chain links TRBV21-1 to TRBJ1-5; the table gives TRBD1 as D, unverified against the DNA. TRBV21-1 is a known pseudogene. The CDR3 is 17 amino acids. CDR3 in amino acids: CASSISWTERSNQPQHF. CDR3 coding DNA: TGTGCCAGCAGCATCTCCTGGACAGAGAGAAGCAATCAGCCCCAGCATTTT.

This clone appeared once. The chain has TRBV5-3 and TRBJ2-2; D ambiguous. TRBV5-3 is known as an ORF, though its function is uncertain. The germline V and J ends were trimmed by 1 base and 3 bases, with 7 bases remaining between them. The CDR3 is 14 residues long. CDR3 nucleotide sequence: TGTGCCAGAAGCTTGAGGCTTTACACCGGGGAGCTGTTTTTT. Amino acids: CARSLRLYTGELFF.

This chain connects TRBV18 to TRBJ2-5; D uncertain. V shed 0 bases and J shed 2 bases, with 7 bases lying between them. CDR1 and CDR2 from the germline V gene are KGHSH and LQKENI. The CDR3 is made up of 14 amino acids. As DNA, the CDR3 is TGTGCCAGCTCACCACCTGGATCTCAAGAGACCCAGTACTTC. Translated: CASSPPGSQETQYF.

The V and J genes are TRBV6-1 and TRBJ2-3; 9 bases match TRBD2. The CDR3 is 16 amino acids. J lost 4 bases, V lost 4 bases, and 9 bases had no gene match. Germline V CDR1 and CDR2: MNHNS, SASEGT. For the CDR3, the DNA is TGTGCCAGCAGTGTAAACGTAGCGGGAGACTCAGATACGCAGTATTTT. This encodes CASSVNVAGDSDTQYF.

This chain joins TRBV27 and TRBJ2-7; 10 positions match TRBD2. Per germline, CDR1 MNHEY and CDR2 SMNVEV (reference sequence). The junction had 5 bases not matched to a gene; V was cut back by 0 bases and J by 3 bases. The CDR3 length is 16 residues. This chain's CDR3 is CASSLSASGGRYEQYF. The CDR3 nucleotides are TGTGCCAGCAGTTTATCTGCTAGCGGGGGCCGCTACGAGCAGTACTTC.

In DNA form, the CDR3 reads TGTGCCAGCAGCCATGCCCGGGCGGGAGCTTTCTTT. Translating it yields CASSHARAGAFF. The chain is built from TRBV4-2 and TRBJ1-1; D is ambiguous. With 3 bases removed from V and 10 bases from J, the gap between germline ends came to 12 bases. Germline V gives CDR1 LGHNA, CDR2 YNFKEQ. The CDR3 length is 12 residues.